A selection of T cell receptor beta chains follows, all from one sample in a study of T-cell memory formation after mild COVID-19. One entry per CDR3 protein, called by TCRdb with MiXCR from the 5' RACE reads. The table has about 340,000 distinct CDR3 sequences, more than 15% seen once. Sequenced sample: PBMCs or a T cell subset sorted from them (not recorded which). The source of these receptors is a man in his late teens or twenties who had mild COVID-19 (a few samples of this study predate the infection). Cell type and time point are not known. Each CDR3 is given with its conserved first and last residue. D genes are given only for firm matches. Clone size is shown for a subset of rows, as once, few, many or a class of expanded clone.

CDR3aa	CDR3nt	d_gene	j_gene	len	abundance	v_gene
CSALLADTDTQYF	TGCAGCGCCCTTCTAGCGGACACAGATACGCAGTATTTT	TRBD2	TRBJ2-3	13	.	TRBV29-1
CASSSRTSTTGEEQFF	TGTGCCAGCAGCTCGCGGACTAGCACAACGGGCGAAGAGCAGTTCTTC	TRBD2	TRBJ2-1	16	.	TRBV5-4
CASSQRSEATEQFF	TGCGCCAGCAGCCAAAGATCTGAAGCGACCGAGCAGTTCTTC	.	TRBJ2-1	14	.	TRBV4-1
CASSPLGGRTGNTIYF	TGTGCCAGCAGCCCCTTGGGGGGAAGGACTGGAAACACCATATATTTT	.	TRBJ1-3	16	.	TRBV7-2
CASSWLAGSNNEQFF	TGTGCCAGCAGTTGGTTAGCGGGGAGTAACAATGAGCAGTTCTTC	TRBD2	TRBJ2-1	15	few	TRBV6-5
CATRAYNSPLHF	TGTGCCACCCGGGCGTATAATTCACCCCTCCACTTT	.	TRBJ1-6	12	many	TRBV6-5
CASSLYDRADTGELFF	TGTGCCAGCAGCTTGTACGACAGGGCAGACACCGGGGAGCTGTTTTTT	TRBD1	TRBJ2-2	16	.	TRBV7-2
CASSDGMGYGYTF	TGTGCCAGCAGCGATGGGATGGGCTATGGCTACACCTTC	.	TRBJ1-2	13	.	TRBV7-2
CASSLWEGSGTEAFF	TGCGCCAGCAGCTTGTGGGAGGGGAGTGGGACTGAAGCTTTCTTT	.	TRBJ1-1	15	few	TRBV5-1
CASSLGEAGNEKLFF	TGCGCCAGCAGCTTGGGTGAGGCAGGGAATGAAAAACTGTTTTTT	.	TRBJ1-4	15	.	TRBV5-1
CASSPLGGPSGEQFF	TGTGCCAGCAGCCCGCTTGGGGGCCCGAGCGGTGAGCAGTTCTTC	.	TRBJ2-1	15	.	TRBV7-8
CASIASGGAAETQYF	TGCGCCAGCATTGCGAGCGGGGGGGCCGCGGAGACCCAGTACTTC	TRBD2	TRBJ2-5	15	few	TRBV5-1
CASSVEQAGGRYTQYF	TGTGCCAGCAGCGTAGAACAAGCGGGGGGCCGATATACGCAGTATTTT	TRBD2	TRBJ2-3	16	few	TRBV9
CASSWTGNEKLFF	TGTGCCAGCAGCTGGACAGGCAATGAAAAACTGTTTTTT	TRBD1	TRBJ1-4	13	many	TRBV7-2
CASRPHRDEKLFF	TGTGCCAGCAGGCCCCACAGGGATGAAAAACTGTTTTTT	.	TRBJ1-4	13	.	TRBV12-3/TRBV12-4
CSARSGGVLGTQYF	TGCAGTGCTAGATCTGGCGGGGTGCTGGGGACCCAGTACTTC	.	TRBJ2-5	14	few	TRBV20-1
CASRTSGGSQQFF	TGTGCCAGCAGGACTAGCGGGGGGTCCCAGCAGTTCTTC	TRBD2	TRBJ2-1	13	many	TRBV27
CASSPFGTPYGYTF	TGTGCCAGCAGCCCATTTGGGACACCCTATGGCTACACCTTC	.	TRBJ1-2	14	few	TRBV5-4
CAISGQARGEAFF	TGTGCCATCAGCGGACAGGCGCGCGGTGAAGCTTTCTTT	TRBD1	TRBJ1-1	13	.	TRBV10-3
CASSTRTGGSDVYGYTF	TGCGCCAGCAGCACGCGGACAGGGGGGTCGGACGTCTATGGCTACACCTTC	TRBD1	TRBJ1-2	17	.	TRBV5-1
CASSSGPNTEAFF	TGTGCCAGCAGCTCCGGACCCAACACTGAAGCTTTCTTT	.	TRBJ1-1	13	many	TRBV7-3
CSARDRRDPNTEAFF	TGCAGTGCTAGAGATCGGAGGGACCCAAACACTGAAGCTTTCTTT	.	TRBJ1-1	15	many	TRBV20-1
CASSDPGQSSYEQYF	TGCGCCAGCAGTGACCCGGGACAGAGCTCCTACGAGCAGTACTTC	TRBD1	TRBJ2-7	15	.	TRBV5-1
CATSRDPGQNEKLFF	TGTGCCACCAGCAGAGATCCAGGGCAGAATGAAAAACTGTTTTTT	.	TRBJ1-4	15	.	TRBV15
CASSLFGETPGWRDTQYF	TGTGCCAGCTCACTTTTCGGCGAGACACCCGGGTGGCGCGATACGCAGTATTTT	.	TRBJ2-3	18	.	TRBV18
CASSFQDPNEKLFF	TGCGCCAGCAGCTTTCAGGATCCTAATGAAAAACTGTTTTTT	.	TRBJ1-4	14	.	TRBV5-1
CASSRDLRNTEAFF	TGTGCCAGCAGCCGCGACCTACGCAACACTGAAGCTTTCTTT	.	TRBJ1-1	14	once	TRBV3-1